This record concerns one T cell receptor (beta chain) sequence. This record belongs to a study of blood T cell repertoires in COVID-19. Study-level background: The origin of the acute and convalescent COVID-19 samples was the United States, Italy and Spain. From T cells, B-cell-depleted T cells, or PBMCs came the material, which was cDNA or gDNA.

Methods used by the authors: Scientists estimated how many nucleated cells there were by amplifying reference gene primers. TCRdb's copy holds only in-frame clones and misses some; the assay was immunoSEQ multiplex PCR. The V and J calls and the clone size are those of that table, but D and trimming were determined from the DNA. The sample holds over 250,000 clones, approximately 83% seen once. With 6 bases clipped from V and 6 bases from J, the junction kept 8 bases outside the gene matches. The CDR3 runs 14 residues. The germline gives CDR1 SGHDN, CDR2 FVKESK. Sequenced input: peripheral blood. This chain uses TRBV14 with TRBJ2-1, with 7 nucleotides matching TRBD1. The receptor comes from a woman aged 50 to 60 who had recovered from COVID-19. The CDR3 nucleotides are TGTGCCAGCAGGGGACAGCCGCTGACCAATGAGCAGTTCTTC. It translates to CASRGQPLTNEQFF.